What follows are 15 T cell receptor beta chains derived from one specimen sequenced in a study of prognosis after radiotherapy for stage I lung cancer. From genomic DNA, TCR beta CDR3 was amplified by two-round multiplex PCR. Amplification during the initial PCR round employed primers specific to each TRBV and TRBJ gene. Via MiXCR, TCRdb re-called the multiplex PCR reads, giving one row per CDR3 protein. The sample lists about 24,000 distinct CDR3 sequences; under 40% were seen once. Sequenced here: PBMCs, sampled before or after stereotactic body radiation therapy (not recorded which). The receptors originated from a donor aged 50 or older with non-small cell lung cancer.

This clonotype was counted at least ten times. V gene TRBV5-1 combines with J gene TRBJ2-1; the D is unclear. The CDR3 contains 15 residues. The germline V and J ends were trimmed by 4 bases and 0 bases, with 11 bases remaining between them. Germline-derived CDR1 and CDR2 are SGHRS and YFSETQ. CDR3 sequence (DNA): TGCGCCAGCAGCCCACCTTCGAGCTCCTACAATGAGCAGTTCTTC. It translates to CASSPPSSSYNEQFF.

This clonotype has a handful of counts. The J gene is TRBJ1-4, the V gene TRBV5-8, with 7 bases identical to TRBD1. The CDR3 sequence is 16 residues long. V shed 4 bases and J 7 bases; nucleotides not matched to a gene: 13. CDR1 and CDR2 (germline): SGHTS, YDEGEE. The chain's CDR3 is CASSPRFDQGGEKLFF. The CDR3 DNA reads TGTGCCAGCAGCCCCCGATTTGACCAGGGGGGTGAAAAACTGTTTTTT.

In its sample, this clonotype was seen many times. The chain's CDR3 is CASSLALAGGPYNEQFF. The CDR3 coding sequence is TGTGCCAGCAGCTTAGCGCTAGCGGGAGGGCCCTACAATGAGCAGTTCTTC. V usage is TRBV7-2 and J usage is TRBJ2-1; 12 nucleotides align to TRBD2. J gave up 2 bases and V 0 bases, and 2 bases lay outside the gene matches. Germline CDR1 SGHTA, CDR2 FQGNSA. This CDR3 is built from 17 residues.

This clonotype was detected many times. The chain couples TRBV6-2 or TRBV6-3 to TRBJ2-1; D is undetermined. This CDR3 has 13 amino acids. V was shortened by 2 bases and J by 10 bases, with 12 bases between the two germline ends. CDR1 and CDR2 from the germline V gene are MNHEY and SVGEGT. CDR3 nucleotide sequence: TGTGCCAGCAGTTACAACCAGGTGGGGGAGCAGTTCTTC. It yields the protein CASSYNQVGEQFF.

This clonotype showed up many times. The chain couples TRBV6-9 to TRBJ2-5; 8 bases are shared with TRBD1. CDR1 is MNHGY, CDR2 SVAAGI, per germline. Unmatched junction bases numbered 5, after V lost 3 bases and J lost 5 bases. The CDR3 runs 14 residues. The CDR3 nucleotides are TGTGCCAGCAGTTACCAGGGGGCGTGGGAGACCCAGTACTTC. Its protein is CASSYQGAWETQYF.

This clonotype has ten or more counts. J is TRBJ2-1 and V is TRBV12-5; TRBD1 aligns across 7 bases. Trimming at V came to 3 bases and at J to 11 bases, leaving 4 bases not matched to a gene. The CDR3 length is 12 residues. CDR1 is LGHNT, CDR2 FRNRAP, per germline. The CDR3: CASGFGQVKQFF. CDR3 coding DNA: TGTGCTAGTGGTTTCGGACAGGTAAAGCAGTTCTTC.

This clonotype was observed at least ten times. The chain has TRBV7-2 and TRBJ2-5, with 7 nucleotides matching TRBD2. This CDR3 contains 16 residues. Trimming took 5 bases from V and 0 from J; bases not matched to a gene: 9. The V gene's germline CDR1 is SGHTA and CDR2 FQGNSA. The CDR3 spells CASSRRASGNQETQYF. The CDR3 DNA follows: TGTGCCAGCAGCCGGAGGGCTAGCGGAAACCAAGAGACCCAGTACTTC.

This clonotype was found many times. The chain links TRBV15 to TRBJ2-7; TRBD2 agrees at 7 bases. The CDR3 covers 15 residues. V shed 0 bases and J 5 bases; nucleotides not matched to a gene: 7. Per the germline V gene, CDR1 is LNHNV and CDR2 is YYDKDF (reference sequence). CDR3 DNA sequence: TGTGCCACCAGCAGAGATCGGAGGGGAGGGGACGAGCAGTACTTC. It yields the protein CATSRDRRGGDEQYF.

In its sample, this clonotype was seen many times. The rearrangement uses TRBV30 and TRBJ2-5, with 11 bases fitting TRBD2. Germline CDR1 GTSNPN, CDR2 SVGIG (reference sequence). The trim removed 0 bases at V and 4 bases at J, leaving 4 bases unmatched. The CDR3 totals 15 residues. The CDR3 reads CAWSVLAGAGETQYF. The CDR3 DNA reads TGTGCCTGGAGTGTACTAGCGGGAGCCGGAGAGACCCAGTACTTC.

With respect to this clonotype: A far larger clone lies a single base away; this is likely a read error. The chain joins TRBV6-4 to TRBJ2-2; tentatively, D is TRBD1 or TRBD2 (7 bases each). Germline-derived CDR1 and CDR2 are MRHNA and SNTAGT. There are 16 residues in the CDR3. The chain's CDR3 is CASSKGGGGNTGGLFF. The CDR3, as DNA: TGTGCCAGCAGTAAGGGAGGGGGCGGTAACACCGGGGGGCTGTTTTTT.

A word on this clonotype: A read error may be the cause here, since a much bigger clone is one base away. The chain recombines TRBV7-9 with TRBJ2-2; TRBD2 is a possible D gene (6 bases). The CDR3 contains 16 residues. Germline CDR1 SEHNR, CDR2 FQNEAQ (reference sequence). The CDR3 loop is CASNRRGGRNTWELFF. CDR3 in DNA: TGTGCCAGCAACCGGCGAGGAGGGCGAAACACCTGGGAGCTGTTTTTT. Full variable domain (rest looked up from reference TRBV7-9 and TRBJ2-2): DTGVSQNPRHKITKRGQNVTFRCDPISEHNRLYWYRQTLGQGPEFLTYFQNEAQLEKSRLLSDRFSAERPKGSFSTLEIQRTEQGDSAMYLCASNRRGGRNTWELFFGEGSRLTVL.

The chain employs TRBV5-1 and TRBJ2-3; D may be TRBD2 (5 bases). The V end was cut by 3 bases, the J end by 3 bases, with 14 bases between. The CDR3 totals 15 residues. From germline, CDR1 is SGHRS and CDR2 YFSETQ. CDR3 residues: CASSSGLISTDTQYF. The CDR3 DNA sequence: TGCGCCAGCAGCTCCGGACTGATATCAACAGATACGCAGTATTTT.

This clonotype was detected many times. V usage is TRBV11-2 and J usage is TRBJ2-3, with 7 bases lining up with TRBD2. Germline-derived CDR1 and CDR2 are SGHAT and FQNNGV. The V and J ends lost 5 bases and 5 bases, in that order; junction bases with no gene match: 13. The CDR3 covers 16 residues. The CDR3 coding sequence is TGTGCCAGCAGCCCGGGGGAGGGCGGGAGAATAGATACGCAGTATTTT. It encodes CASSPGEGGRIDTQYF.

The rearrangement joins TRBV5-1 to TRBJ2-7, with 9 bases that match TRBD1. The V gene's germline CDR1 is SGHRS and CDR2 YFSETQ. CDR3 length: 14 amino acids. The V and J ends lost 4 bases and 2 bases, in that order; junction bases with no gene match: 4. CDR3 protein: CASSIRQGAYEQYF. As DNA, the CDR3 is TGCGCCAGCAGCATCCGACAGGGGGCCTACGAGCAGTACTTC. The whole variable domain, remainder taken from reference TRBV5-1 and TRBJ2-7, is KAGVTQTPRYLIKTRGQQVTLSCSPISGHRSVSWYQQTPGQGLQFLFEYFSETQRNKGNFPGRFSGRQFSNSRSEMNVSTLELGDSALYLCASSIRQGAYEQYFGPGTRLTVT.

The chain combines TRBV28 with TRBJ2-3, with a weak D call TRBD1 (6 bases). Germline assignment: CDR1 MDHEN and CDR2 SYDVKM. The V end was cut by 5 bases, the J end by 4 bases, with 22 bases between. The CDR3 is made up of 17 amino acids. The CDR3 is CASSPSTWTAEADTQYF. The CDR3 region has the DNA TGTGCCAGCAGTCCCTCCACCTGGACAGCCGAGGCAGATACGCAGTATTTT. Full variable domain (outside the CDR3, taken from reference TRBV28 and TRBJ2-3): DVKVTQSSRYLVKRTGEKVFLECVQDMDHENMFWYRQDPGLGLRLIYFSYDVKMKEKGDIPEGYSVSREKKERFSLILESASTNQTSMYLCASSPSTWTAEADTQYFGPGTRLTVL.